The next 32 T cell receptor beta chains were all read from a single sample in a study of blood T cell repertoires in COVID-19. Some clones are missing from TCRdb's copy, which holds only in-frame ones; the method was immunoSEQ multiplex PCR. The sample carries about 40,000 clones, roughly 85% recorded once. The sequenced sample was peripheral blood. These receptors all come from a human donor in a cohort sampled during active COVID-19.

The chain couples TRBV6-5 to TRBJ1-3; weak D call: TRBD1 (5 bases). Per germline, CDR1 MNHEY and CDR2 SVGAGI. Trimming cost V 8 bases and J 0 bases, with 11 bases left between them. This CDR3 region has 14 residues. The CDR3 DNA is TGTGCCAGCTGGCGGGGGGTCTCTGGAAACACCATATATTTT. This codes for CASWRGVSGNTIYF.

CDR3 sequence: CASSPATAGSPLHF. CDR3 nucleotides: TGTGCCAGCTCCCCAGCCACAGCTGGTTCACCCCTCCACTTT. The rearrangement uses TRBV18 and TRBJ1-6, with D unresolved. CDR1 is KGHSH, CDR2 LQKENI, per germline. This CDR3 region has 14 residues. V lost 6 bases and J lost 9, with 15 bases in between.

CDR3 region: CASSSFSGGQETQYF. The CDR3 nucleotides are TGTGCCAGCTCAAGTTTCTCCGGGGGCCAAGAGACCCAGTACTTC. V gene TRBV18 combines with J gene TRBJ2-5; D perhaps matches TRBD2 (6 bases). Between the trimmed V and J ends, which lost 5 bases and 1 base, there was a span of 14 bases. In germline, CDR1 is KGHSH, CDR2 LQKENI. The CDR3 spans 15 residues.

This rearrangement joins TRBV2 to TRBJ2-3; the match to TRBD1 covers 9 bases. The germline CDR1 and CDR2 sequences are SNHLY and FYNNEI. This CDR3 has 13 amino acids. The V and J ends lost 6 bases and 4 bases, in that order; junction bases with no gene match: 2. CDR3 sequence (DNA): TGTGCCAGCAGGGACAGGGGCCCAGATACGCAGTATTTT. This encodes CASRDRGPDTQYF.

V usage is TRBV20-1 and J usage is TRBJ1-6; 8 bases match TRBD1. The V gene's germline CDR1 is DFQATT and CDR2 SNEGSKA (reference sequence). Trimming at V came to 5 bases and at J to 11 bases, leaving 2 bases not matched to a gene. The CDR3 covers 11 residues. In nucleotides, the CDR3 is TGCAGTGCTGGGACAGGCGCACCCCTCCACTTT. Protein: CSAGTGAPLHF.

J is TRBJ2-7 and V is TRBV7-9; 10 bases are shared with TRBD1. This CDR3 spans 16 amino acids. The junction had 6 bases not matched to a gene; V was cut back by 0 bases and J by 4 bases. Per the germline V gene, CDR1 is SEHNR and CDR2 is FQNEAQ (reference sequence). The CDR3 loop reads CASSLAMGQGRYEQYF. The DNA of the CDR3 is TGTGCCAGCAGCTTAGCGATGGGACAGGGGCGGTACGAGCAGTACTTC.

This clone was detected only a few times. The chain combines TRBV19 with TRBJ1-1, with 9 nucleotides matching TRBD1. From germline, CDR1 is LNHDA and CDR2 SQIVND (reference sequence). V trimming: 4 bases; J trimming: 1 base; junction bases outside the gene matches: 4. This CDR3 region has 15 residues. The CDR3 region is CASSKQGAGNTEAFF. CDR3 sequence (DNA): TGTGCCAGTAGTAAACAGGGGGCCGGGAACACTGAAGCTTTCTTT. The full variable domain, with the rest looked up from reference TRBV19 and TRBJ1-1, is DGGITQSPKYLFRKEGQNVTLSCEQNLNHDAMYWYRQDPGQGLRLIYYSQIVNDFQKGDIAEGYSVSREKKESFPLTVTSAQKNPTAFYLCASSKQGAGNTEAFFGQGTRLTVV.

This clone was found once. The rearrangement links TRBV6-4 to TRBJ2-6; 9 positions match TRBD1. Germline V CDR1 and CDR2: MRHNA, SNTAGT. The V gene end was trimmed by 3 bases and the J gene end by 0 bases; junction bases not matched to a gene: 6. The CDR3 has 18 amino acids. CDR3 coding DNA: TGTGCCAGCAGTGAAACAGGGGGCGGCATCTCTGGGGCCAACGTCCTGACTTTC. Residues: CASSETGGGISGANVLTF.

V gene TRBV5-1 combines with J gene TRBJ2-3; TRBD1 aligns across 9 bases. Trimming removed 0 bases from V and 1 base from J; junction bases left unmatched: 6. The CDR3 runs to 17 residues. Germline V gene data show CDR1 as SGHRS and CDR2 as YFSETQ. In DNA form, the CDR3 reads TGCGCCAGCAGCTTGGTCAGGACAGGGGTGGGCACAGATACGCAGTATTTT. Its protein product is CASSLVRTGVGTDTQYF.

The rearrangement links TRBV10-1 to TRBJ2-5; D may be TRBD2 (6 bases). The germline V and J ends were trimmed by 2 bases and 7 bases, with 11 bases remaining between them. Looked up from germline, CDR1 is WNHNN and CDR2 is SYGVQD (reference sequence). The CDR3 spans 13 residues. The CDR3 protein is CASSEQAGGTQYF. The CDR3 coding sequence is TGCGCCAGCAGTGAGCAAGCGGGTGGGACCCAGTACTTC.

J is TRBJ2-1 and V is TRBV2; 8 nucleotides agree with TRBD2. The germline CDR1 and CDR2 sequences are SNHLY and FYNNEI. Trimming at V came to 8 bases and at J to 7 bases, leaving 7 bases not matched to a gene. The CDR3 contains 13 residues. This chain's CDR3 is CASVAGGANEQFF. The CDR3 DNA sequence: TGTGCCAGCGTTGCGGGGGGCGCGAATGAGCAGTTCTTC.

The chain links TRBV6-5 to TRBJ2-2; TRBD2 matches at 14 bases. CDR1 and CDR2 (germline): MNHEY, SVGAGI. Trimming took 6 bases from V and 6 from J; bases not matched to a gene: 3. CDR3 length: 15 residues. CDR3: CASRETSGGAGELFF. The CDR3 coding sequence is TGTGCCAGCAGGGAGACTAGCGGGGGGGCCGGGGAGCTGTTTTTT.

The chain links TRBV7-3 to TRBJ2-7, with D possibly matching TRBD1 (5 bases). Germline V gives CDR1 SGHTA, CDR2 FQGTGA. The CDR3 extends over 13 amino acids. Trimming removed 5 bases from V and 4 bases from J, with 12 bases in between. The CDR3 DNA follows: TGTGCCAGCAGCCTCTCCAGGGAATACGAGCAGTACTTC. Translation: CASSLSREYEQYF.

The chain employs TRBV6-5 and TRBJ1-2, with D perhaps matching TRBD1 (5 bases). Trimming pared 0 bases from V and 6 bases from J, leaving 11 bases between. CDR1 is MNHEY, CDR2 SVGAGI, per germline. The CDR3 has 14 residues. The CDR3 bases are TGTGCCAGCAGTTACTCGGGGGGGGTAGATGGCTACACCTTC. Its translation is CASSYSGGVDGYTF.

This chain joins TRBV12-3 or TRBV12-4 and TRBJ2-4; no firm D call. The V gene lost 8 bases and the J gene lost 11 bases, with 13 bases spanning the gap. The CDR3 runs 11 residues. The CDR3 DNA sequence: TGTGCCAGCGGCGGTGGCCCGGTTCAGTACTTC. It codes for CASGGGPVQYF.

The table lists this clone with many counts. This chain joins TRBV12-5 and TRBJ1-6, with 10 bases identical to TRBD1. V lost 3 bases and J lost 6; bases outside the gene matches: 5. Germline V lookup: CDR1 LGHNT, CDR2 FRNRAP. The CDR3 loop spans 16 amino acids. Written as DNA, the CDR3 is TGTGCTAGTGGTTTCCAGGGACAGGGGCCTAATTCACCCCTCCACTTT. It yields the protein CASGFQGQGPNSPLHF.

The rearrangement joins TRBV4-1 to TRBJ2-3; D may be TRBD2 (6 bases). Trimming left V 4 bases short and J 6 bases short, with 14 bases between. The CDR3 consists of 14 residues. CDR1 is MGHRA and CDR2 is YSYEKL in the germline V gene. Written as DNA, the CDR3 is TGCGCCAGCAGCCCTGGACCCGGGGGTGATACGCAGTATTTT. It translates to CASSPGPGGDTQYF.

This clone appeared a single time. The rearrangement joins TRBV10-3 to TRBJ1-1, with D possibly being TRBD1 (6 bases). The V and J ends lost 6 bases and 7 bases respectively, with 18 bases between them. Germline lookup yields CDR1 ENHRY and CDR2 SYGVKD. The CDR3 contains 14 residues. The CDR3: CAIRVNRDNREAFF. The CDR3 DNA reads TGTGCCATCAGAGTGAACAGGGACAACCGTGAAGCTTTCTTT.

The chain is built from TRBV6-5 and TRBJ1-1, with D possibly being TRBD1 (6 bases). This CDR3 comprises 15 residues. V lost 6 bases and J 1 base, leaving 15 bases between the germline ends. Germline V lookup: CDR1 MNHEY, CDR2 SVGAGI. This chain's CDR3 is CASSFSGTRNTEAFF. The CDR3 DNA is TGTGCCAGCAGCTTCTCCGGGACACGGAACACTGAAGCTTTCTTT.

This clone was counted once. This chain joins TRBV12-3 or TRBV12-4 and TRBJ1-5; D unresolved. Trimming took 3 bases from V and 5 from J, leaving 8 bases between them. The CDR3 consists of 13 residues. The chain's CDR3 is CASSFGRDQPQHF. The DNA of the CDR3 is TGTGCCAGCAGTTTCGGCCGGGATCAGCCCCAGCATTTT.

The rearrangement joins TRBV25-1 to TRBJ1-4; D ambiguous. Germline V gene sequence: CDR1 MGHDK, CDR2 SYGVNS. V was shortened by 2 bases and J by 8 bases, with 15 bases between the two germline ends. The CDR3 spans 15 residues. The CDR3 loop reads CASSEPSSGSEKLFF. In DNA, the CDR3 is TGTGCCAGCAGTGAACCCTCTTCGGGGAGCGAAAAACTGTTTTTT.

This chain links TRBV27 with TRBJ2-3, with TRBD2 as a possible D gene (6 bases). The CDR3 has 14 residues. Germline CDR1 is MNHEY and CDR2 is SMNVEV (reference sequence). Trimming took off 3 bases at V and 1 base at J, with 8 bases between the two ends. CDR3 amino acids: CASSFWGGTDTQYF. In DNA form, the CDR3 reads TGTGCCAGCAGTTTTTGGGGGGGCACAGATACGCAGTATTTT.

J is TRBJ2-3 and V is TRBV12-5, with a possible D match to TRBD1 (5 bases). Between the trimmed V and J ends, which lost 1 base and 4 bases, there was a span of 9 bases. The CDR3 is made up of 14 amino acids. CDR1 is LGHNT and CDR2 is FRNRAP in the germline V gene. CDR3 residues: CASGLEGRADTQYF. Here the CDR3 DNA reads TGTGCTAGTGGTTTGGAGGGCAGGGCAGATACGCAGTATTTT.

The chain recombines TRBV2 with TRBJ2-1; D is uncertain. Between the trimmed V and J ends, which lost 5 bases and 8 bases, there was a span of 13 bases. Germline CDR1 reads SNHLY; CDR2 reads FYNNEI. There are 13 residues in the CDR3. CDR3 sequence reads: CASSQTREDEQFF. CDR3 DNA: TGTGCCAGCAGTCAGACCCGCGAGGATGAGCAGTTCTTC.

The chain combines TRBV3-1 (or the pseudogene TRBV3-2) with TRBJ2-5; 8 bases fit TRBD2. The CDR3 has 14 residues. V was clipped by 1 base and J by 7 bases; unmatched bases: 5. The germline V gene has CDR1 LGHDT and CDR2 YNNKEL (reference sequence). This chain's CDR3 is CASSQGNSGMTQYF. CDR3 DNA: TGTGCCAGCAGCCAAGGGAATAGCGGGATGACCCAGTACTTC.

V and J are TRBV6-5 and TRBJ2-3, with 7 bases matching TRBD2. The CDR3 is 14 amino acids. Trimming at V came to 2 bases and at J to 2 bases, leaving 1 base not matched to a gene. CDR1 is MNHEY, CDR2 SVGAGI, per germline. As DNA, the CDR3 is TGTGCCAGCAGTTACGGACTAGTCACAGATACGCAGTATTTT. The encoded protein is CASSYGLVTDTQYF.

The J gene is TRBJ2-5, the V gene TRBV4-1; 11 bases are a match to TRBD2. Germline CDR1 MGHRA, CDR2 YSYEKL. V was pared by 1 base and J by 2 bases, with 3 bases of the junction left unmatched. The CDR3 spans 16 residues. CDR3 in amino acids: CASSQVASGGQETQYF. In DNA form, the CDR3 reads TGCGCCAGCAGCCAAGTGGCTAGCGGGGGGCAAGAGACCCAGTACTTC.

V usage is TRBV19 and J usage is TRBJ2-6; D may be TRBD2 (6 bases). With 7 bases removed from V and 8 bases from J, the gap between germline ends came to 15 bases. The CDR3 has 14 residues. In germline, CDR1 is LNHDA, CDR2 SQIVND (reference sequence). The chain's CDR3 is CASTLLGGSNVLTF. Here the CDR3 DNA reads TGTGCCAGTACCCTACTCGGGGGATCCAACGTCCTGACTTTC.

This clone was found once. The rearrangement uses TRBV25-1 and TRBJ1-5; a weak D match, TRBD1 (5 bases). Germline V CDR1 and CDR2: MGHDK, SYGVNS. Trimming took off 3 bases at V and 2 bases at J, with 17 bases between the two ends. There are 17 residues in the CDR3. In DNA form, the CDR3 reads TGTGCCAGCAGTGACGGTGGGAGGGGCGGGGGCAATCAGCCCCAGCATTTT. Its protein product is CASSDGGRGGGNQPQHF.

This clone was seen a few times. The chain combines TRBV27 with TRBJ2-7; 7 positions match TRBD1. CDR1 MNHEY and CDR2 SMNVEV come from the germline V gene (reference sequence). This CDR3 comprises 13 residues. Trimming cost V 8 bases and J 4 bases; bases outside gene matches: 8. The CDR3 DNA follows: TGTGCCAGCGGACGATCCAGGGGGTACGAGCAGTACTTC. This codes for CASGRSRGYEQYF.

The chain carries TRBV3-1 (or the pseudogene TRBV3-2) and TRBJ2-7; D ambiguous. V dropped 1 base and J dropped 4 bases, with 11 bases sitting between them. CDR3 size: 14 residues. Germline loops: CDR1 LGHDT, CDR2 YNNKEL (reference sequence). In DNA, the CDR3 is TGTGCCAGCAGCCAAGGGCAGACTGTGTACGAGCAGTACTTC. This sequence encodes CASSQGQTVYEQYF.

DNA of the CDR3: TGCGCCAGCAGCGGCGGAGTCGGCTATGTAAGTTACACCTTC. Translated, it gives CASSGGVGYVSYTF. V and J are TRBV5-1 and TRBJ1-2; D gene unclear. The length of the CDR3 is 14 residues. Germline V gene lookup returns CDR1 SGHRS and CDR2 YFSETQ. Trimming pared 4 bases from V and 11 bases from J, leaving 21 bases between.